The 21 T cell receptor beta chains in this list originate from one sample, sequenced in a study of blood T cells in healthy people across ages. With a J-beta primer mix and a sample-barcoded 5' primer, a second PCR ran about 7 to 12 cycles. TCRdb analysed the 5' RACE reads with MiXCR anew, one entry per CDR3 protein. The table lists hundreds of thousands of distinct CDR3 sequences, 56% of them singletons, with roughly 24% in the top ten. The sample comprised blood. The receptors stem from a middle-aged man in good health.

The chain recombines TRBV7-3 with TRBJ2-1; 7 bases align to TRBD1. Trimming took 7 bases from V and 9 from J; bases not matched to a gene: 9. Germline lookup yields CDR1 SGHTA and CDR2 FQGTGA. This CDR3 region has 13 residues. CDR3 nucleotide sequence: TGTGCCAGCACCCTGACACAGGGGAGTGAGCAGTTCTTC. Protein sequence: CASTLTQGSEQFF.

The V and J genes are TRBV7-9 and TRBJ1-2; the D gene is possibly TRBD1 (5 bases). Germline CDR1 and CDR2: SEHNR and FQNEAQ (reference sequence). This CDR3 spans 15 amino acids. V was trimmed by 10 bases and J by 7 bases, leaving 25 bases between them. The CDR3 DNA reads as TGTGCCACACGGAGGGACCGCCGGGATGAGTCTGGCTACACCTTC. Protein sequence: CATRRDRRDESGYTF.

The CDR3 bases are TGCAGTGCTAGTCCGGGGGATCCTAACAATCAGCCCCAGCATTTT. Translating gives CSASPGDPNNQPQHF. The chain has TRBV20-1 and TRBJ1-5; tentative D call: TRBD1 (5 bases). The CDR3 extends over 15 amino acids. V was clipped by 3 bases and J by 3 bases, with 15 bases between them. Germline assignment: CDR1 DFQATT and CDR2 SNEGSKA (reference sequence).

The CDR3 reads CSVIWDGRNEQFF. The CDR3 bases are TGCAGCGTCATTTGGGACGGACGGAATGAGCAGTTCTTC. The V and J genes are TRBV29-1 and TRBJ2-1, with D tentatively TRBD1 or TRBD2 (5 bases each). Germline V gene data show CDR1 as SQVTM and CDR2 as ANQGSEA. This CDR3 contains 13 residues. V gave up 6 bases and J gave up 7 bases, with 16 bases separating them.

The genes are TRBV20-1 and TRBJ2-1, with D possibly TRBD2 on 5 matching bases. Judging by the DNA end, TRBJ2-7 fits better; the J call may be wrong. The CDR3 runs 15 residues. Germline V gives CDR1 DFQATT, CDR2 SNEGSKA (reference sequence). The CDR3 sequence is CSARSFSPGYNEQYF. The CDR3 bases are TGCAGTGCTAGGTCCTTTAGCCCGGGGTACAATGAGCAGTACTTC.

The rearrangement joins TRBV15 to TRBJ2-5; 7 nucleotides align to TRBD2. CDR3 size: 12 residues. V shed 0 bases, J shed 11 bases, and the junction held 3 bases outside the gene matches. Germline CDR1 is LNHNV and CDR2 is YYDKDF (reference sequence). DNA of the CDR3: TGTGCCACCAGCAGAGATCGGGGGGAGCAGTACTTC. Translation: CATSRDRGEQYF.

This clonotype was counted between two and nine times. This chain links TRBV10-3 with TRBJ2-2, with 7 bases aligning to TRBD1. Looked up from germline, CDR1 is ENHRY and CDR2 is SYGVKD. V shed 4 bases, J shed 3 bases, and the junction held 2 bases outside the gene matches. The CDR3 sequence is 14 residues long. CDR3 region: CAISGDSHTGELFF. CDR3 coding DNA: TGTGCCATCAGTGGGGACAGTCACACCGGGGAGCTGTTTTTT.

The chain employs TRBV10-3 and TRBJ1-1; D possibly corresponds to TRBD1 (6 bases). The CDR3 totals 13 residues. V lost 11 bases and J lost 3, with 16 bases in between. In germline, CDR1 is ENHRY, CDR2 SYGVKD. The CDR3 reads CASQTDRDTEAFF. The CDR3 DNA follows: TGTGCCTCCCAAACGGACAGAGACACTGAAGCTTTCTTT.

This chain connects TRBV7-9 to TRBJ1-2; TRBD1 agrees at 10 bases. Germline CDR1 reads SEHNR; CDR2 reads FQNEAQ (reference sequence). This CDR3 spans 15 amino acids. V was clipped by 5 bases and J by 7 bases; unmatched bases: 10. CDR3 sequence: CASSRLGTGVFGYTF. Here the CDR3 DNA reads TGTGCCAGCAGCCGCCTCGGGACAGGGGTTTTTGGCTACACCTTC.

The chain has TRBV27 and TRBJ2-7, with TRBD2 as a possible D gene (5 bases). The DNA end is more similar to TRBJ2-5, so the J call may be wrong. Germline V gene data show CDR1 as MNHEY and CDR2 as SMNVEV (reference sequence). This CDR3 is 16 amino acids long. CDR3 protein: CASSLLGREAKETQYF. CDR3 coding DNA: TGTGCCAGCAGTTTATTGGGGAGAGAGGCTAAAGAGACCCAGTACTTC.

There are many counts of this clonotype. The V gene is TRBV6-2 or TRBV6-3, the J gene TRBJ2-5, with D unclear. The V end lost 3 bases, the J end lost 2 bases, and 7 bases lay between the germline ends. Germline V gene sequence: CDR1 MNHEY, CDR2 SVGEGT. The CDR3 spans 13 residues. The CDR3 loop is CASSYNEQETQYF. The CDR3 DNA is TGTGCCAGCAGTTATAACGAACAAGAGACCCAGTACTTC.

Concerning this clonotype itself: A much bigger clone sits one base away, suggesting this may be a read error. V is TRBV13 and J is TRBJ2-1; possibly TRBD2 for D (5 bases). Germline-derived CDR1 and CDR2 are PRHDT and FYEKMQ (reference sequence). Trimming stripped 9 bases from V and 0 bases from J, with 9 bases between. The CDR3 has 13 amino acids. The CDR3 loop is CASERSSYNEQFF. The DNA for the CDR3 is TGTGCCAGTGAGCGGAGCTCCTACAATGAGCAGTTCTTC.

The CDR3 DNA is TGCAGTGCTGACCTCGACTTGGGGGGCTACGAGCAGTACTTC. Its protein is CSADLDLGGYEQYF. J is TRBJ2-7 and V is TRBV20-1, with D perhaps matching TRBD2 (6 bases). There are 14 residues in the CDR3. The germline V gene has CDR1 DFQATT and CDR2 SNEGSKA (reference sequence). Trimming pared 5 bases from V and 3 bases from J, leaving 17 bases between.

The chain joins TRBV12-3 or TRBV12-4 to TRBJ2-7; 7 bases align to TRBD2. V trimming: 3 bases; J trimming: 3 bases; junction bases outside the gene matches: 8. The CDR3 extends over 15 amino acids. CDR3 protein: CASSFGRREGYEQYF. DNA for the CDR3: TGTGCCAGCAGTTTTGGTCGGAGGGAGGGCTACGAGCAGTACTTC.

This clonotype was detected once. The rearrangement joins TRBV14 to TRBJ2-1, with unresolved D. The CDR3 runs to 11 residues. The germline V and J ends were trimmed by 0 bases and 11 bases, with 5 bases remaining between them. CDR1 and CDR2 from the germline V gene are SGHDN and FVKESK. In nucleotides, the CDR3 is TGTGCCAGCAGCCAAGACCTGAAGCAGTTCTTC. Protein: CASSQDLKQFF.

This clonotype was counted between two and nine times. The chain recombines TRBV20-1 with TRBJ2-4; 10 nucleotides align to TRBD2. CDR1 is DFQATT, CDR2 SNEGSKA, per germline (reference sequence). There are 17 residues in the CDR3. The trim removed 3 bases at V and 2 bases at J, leaving 10 bases unmatched. The CDR3 region has the DNA TGCAGTGCTAGTGCCGGATGGACTAGCGGAACCAAAAACATTCAGTACTTC. Translation gives CSASAGWTSGTKNIQYF.

The V and J genes are TRBV9 and TRBJ2-2; weak D call: TRBD2 (6 bases). CDR1 SGDLS and CDR2 YYNGEE come from the germline V gene. The CDR3 has 14 residues. V was cut by 3 bases and J by 8 bases, with 14 bases left in between. As DNA, the CDR3 is TGTGCCAGCAGCGGCAACGGGAGTAATGGGGAGCTGTTTTTT. Protein: CASSGNGSNGELFF.

The CDR3 region is CASSLEEGRNTEAFF. DNA of the CDR3: TGTGCCAGCAGCTTGGAGGAGGGCCGGAACACTGAAGCTTTCTTT. This rearrangement joins TRBV5-6 to TRBJ1-1; unclear D gene. Deletions cut 0 bases from V and 1 base from J, with 10 bases between. The CDR3 is made up of 15 amino acids. CDR1 SGHDT and CDR2 YYEEEE come from the germline V gene.

This sequence joins TRBV7-2 and TRBJ2-1; TRBD1 matches 7 bases. Germline lookup yields CDR1 SGHTA and CDR2 FQGNSA. CDR3 length: 15 residues. V was pared by 5 bases and J by 4 bases, with 8 bases of the junction left unmatched. The CDR3 is CASSTSGGWYNEQFF. CDR3 bases: TGTGCCAGCAGCACATCAGGGGGTTGGTACAATGAGCAGTTCTTC.

V is TRBV14 and J is TRBJ1-2; no reliable D call. Deletions cut 0 bases from V and 8 bases from J, with 10 bases between. The CDR3 runs 13 residues. Per the germline V gene, CDR1 is SGHDN and CDR2 is FVKESK. The CDR3 protein is CASSQEMAGGYTF. Written as DNA, the CDR3 is TGTGCCAGCAGCCAAGAAATGGCAGGAGGCTACACCTTC.

This chain connects TRBV20-1 to TRBJ2-1; 9 bases are a match to TRBD2. This CDR3 comprises 16 residues. The V gene end was trimmed by 3 bases and the J gene end by 3 bases; junction bases not matched to a gene: 9. Germline V gives CDR1 DFQATT, CDR2 SNEGSKA (reference sequence). The CDR3 is CSASPVTSGYYNEQFF. The CDR3 nucleotides read TGCAGTGCTAGTCCTGTGACTAGCGGCTACTACAATGAGCAGTTCTTC.